These T cell receptor beta chains were read from a single sample in a study of glioma-infiltrating T cells after dendritic cell vaccination. Measured with immunoSEQ multiplex PCR; TCRdb has only the in-frame clones, and not every one. This table holds around 58,000 clones, 75% to 90% found once. This material consisted of blood, taken before dendritic cell vaccination. These receptor sequences come from a human donor with glioblastoma. Both conserved end residues are trimmed from each CDR3. Fields, in order: V gene, CDR3 protein.

TRBV28 | ASSLRQSYQETQY
TRBV30 | ARDSGLTDTQY
TRBV5-4 | ASSYQGRDQPQH
TRBV6-1 | ASVVEIRGETQY
TRBV6-5 | ASSKDREQY
TRBV6-1 | ASSHGTSGDNEQF
TRBV21-1 | ASSKALPLGEQY
TRBV2 | ASQLRQTAETQY
TRBV4-2 | ASSQTLAGELF
TRBV4-1 | ASSQGPKGRGGEQY
TRBV10-1 | ASSGQGLGNTEAF
TRBV11-2 | ASGSDRRALEAF
TRBV30 | AWSPETGWTETQY
TRBV9 | ASSVDAGHYNEQF
TRBV4-1 | ASSKHRDPGSPLH
TRBV15 | ATSRDLPAGGFNEQF
TRBV28 | ASSRDRQYGYT
TRBV7-9 | ASSLGNRFYEQY
TRBV19 | ASTSQGPPGTDTQY
TRBV5-1 | ASSILSGGRQETQY
TRBV5-1 | ASSLGSGGTQETQY
TRBV10-2 | ASRTGDYGYT
TRBV30 | AWSRTGSSHNSPLH
TRBV7-9 | ASNRGRTVNEQF
TRBV19 | ASSSRGRVLAAGGFHNEQF
TRBV6-1 | ASGAGGAKNIQY
TRBV28 | ASSLGGAGSNQPQH
TRBV7-8 | ASRPTGDYEQY
TRBV30 | AWSRRGGAGNTIY
TRBV7-2 | ASSPQRERGYEQY
TRBV5-1 | ASSLGQGPYNEQF
TRBV29-1 | SVEGDREDTEAF
TRBV30 | AWSPGVRTEAF
TRBV7-9 | ASSPVGQGYGYT
TRBV29-1 | SVEGQGRSETQY
TRBV7-9 | ASSLEGSSYEQY
TRBV6-6 | ASSYSFRTDTQY
TRBV6-4 | ASSRGSNQPQH
TRBV2 | ASSEAMGGPEAF
TRBV9 | ASSDRVGINEQF
TRBV9 | ASSVDGRLVPPGELF
TRBV4-2 | ASSQGERHFSYEQY
TRBV28 | ASSFLMNTEAF
TRBV9 | ASSLGVYYEQY
TRBV6-1 | ASTAEAGPVHEQF
TRBV4-2 | ASSQDSGGETEAF
TRBV18 | ASSPPTQGDTEAF
TRBV13 | ASSFRGLAGSIGELF
TRBV5-1 | ASSSLPAGEQETQY
TRBV2 | ASSDFRRDTQY